This T cell receptor (beta chain) was documented in a study of blood T cell repertoires in COVID-19. Study background: Samples representing acute and convalescent COVID-19 were sourced from the United States, Italy and Spain. T cells, B-cell-depleted T cells, or PBMCs provided the cDNA or gDNA that served as material.

In the authors' workflow: For nucleated cells, counts were estimated from reference gene primer amplification. The assay was immunoSEQ multiplex PCR, and TCRdb's table has in-frame clones only and misses some. D and trimming come from the DNA, and the V and J calls and clone size come from that table. There are around 180,000 clones in the sample; roughly nine tenths occur only once, and about 20% lies in the top ten. The specimen was peripheral blood. This clonotype originated in an older man with active or convalescent COVID-19.

The CDR3 loop reads CASSKPHRRSYNEQFF. DNA for the CDR3: TGTGCCAGCAGTAAGCCCCACAGGCGCTCCTACAATGAGCAGTTCTTC. The gene calls are TRBV6-2 or TRBV6-3 and TRBJ2-1; a possible D gene is TRBD1 (5 bases). CDR3 length: 16 amino acids. CDR1 is MNHEY and CDR2 is SVGEGT in the germline V gene. V lost 5 bases and J lost 0, with 14 bases in between.